Given below is one TCR beta chain in context. The record originates from a study of blood T cell repertoires in COVID-19. The CDR3 has 14 amino acids. Between the trimmed V and J ends, which lost 4 bases and 3 bases, there was a span of 13 bases. Germline CDR1 and CDR2: KGHSH and LQKENI. Per the authors' pipeline: Reference gene primer amplification in the assay estimated nucleated cell counts. The repertoire was sequenced with immunoSEQ multiplex PCR; TCRdb's copy has only in-frame clones and lacks some. The DNA gave D and trimming, while V, J and clone size come from that table. Of tens of thousands of clones listed, about nine tenths are singletons.

Material: peripheral blood. The chain employs TRBV18 and TRBJ2-7, with D possibly matching TRBD2 (5 bases). The receptor's source is a human donor in a cohort sampled during active COVID-19. The CDR3 here is CASSLAARVYEQYF. CDR3 nucleotides: TGTGCCAGCTCACTCGCGGCGAGGGTCTACGAGCAGTACTTC.